This T cell receptor beta chain emerged from a study of cytomegalovirus exposure and HLA in healthy donors. As to this clone: The antigen is unknown.

This CDR3 has 14 amino acids. CDR1 and CDR2 from the germline V gene are LNHDA and SQIVND (reference sequence). V lost 6 bases, J lost 1 base, and 2 bases stayed unmatched. Study-level results: For cytomegalovirus status, the classifier reportedly gave diagnoses with high specificity and sensitivity. The listing of some 170 TCR beta chains classed them as cytomegalovirus-associated. Among immune exposure information, only CMV serostatus was available. In a later analysis, at a false discovery rate of 0.05, approximately 16,000 TCR beta sequences matched HLA alleles.

PCR amplification relied on 60 Vbeta primers (plus 13 Jbeta primers). The data were produced by immunoSEQ multiplex PCR, yet TCRdb's version contains in-frame clones alone and is incomplete. The repertoire includes 110,000 to 150,000 clones, around 80% of them detected once, and approximately 2.1% sits in the top ten. The sample consisted of PBMCs. The TCR comes from a man in his thirties or forties in good health and CMV-seronegative. The chain recombines TRBV19 with TRBJ2-7, with TRBD2 matching 11 bases. The CDR3 DNA is TGTGCCAGTAGACGACTAGCGGGGTCCTACGAGCAGTACTTC. Its protein product is CASRRLAGSYEQYF.